Below, 27 T cell receptor beta chains from the same sample are listed, as sequenced in a study of blood T cells in healthy people across ages. Through a sample-barcoded 5' primer and a J-beta primer mix, a second PCR was run for 7 to 11 cycles. TCRdb re-called the 5' RACE reads through MiXCR, storing one row per CDR3 protein. This table holds about 1.8 million distinct CDR3 sequences, 40% to 55% found once. Input material: blood. These receptor sequences come from a woman aged 40 to 50 in good health.

CDR3: CASSRGTSGSSYEQYF. CDR3 bases: TGTGCCAGCAGCAGGGGGACTAGCGGAAGCTCCTACGAGCAGTACTTC. The chain employs TRBV7-8 and TRBJ2-7, with 11 bases lining up with TRBD2. V gave up 5 bases and J gave up 0 bases; unmatched junction bases: 6. The germline V gene has CDR1 SGHVS and CDR2 FQNEAQ. The CDR3 consists of 16 residues.

This chain connects TRBV6-5 to TRBJ2-5; unclear D gene. Trimming shortened V by 5 bases and J by 11 bases, and 24 bases separated the two germline ends. The CDR3 consists of 15 residues. The germline CDR1 and CDR2 sequences are MNHEY and SVGAGI. CDR3 nucleotide sequence: TGTGCCAGCAGTCCCAGGTGGAGTAACGACAATGAGCAGTACTTC. As protein: CASSPRWSNDNEQYF.

The sample holds a few counts of this clonotype. The DNA for the CDR3 is TGTGCCAGCAGTACCCCGAGGGGACAGGGATACTATGGCTACACCTTC. Translated, it gives CASSTPRGQGYYGYTF. V gene TRBV6-6 combines with J gene TRBJ1-2; 9 bases are shared with TRBD1. J was trimmed by 3 bases and V by 5 bases; bases with no gene match: 10. Germline V CDR1 and CDR2: MNHNY, SVGAGI (reference sequence). The CDR3 is 16 amino acids.

V and J are TRBV6-2 or TRBV6-3 and TRBJ1-1; perhaps TRBD1 as D (6 bases). CDR1 MNHEY and CDR2 SVGEGT come from the germline V gene. CDR3 length: 11 amino acids. Trimming stripped 9 bases from V and 3 bases from J, with 8 bases between. The CDR3 is CASTGYTEAFF. The CDR3 DNA reads TGTGCCAGTACAGGGTACACTGAAGCTTTCTTT.

This clonotype was observed a handful of times. The chain has TRBV9 and TRBJ2-1, with 8 bases matching TRBD2. Trimming took 3 bases from V and 8 from J; bases not matched to a gene: 13. This CDR3 has 16 amino acids. Per germline, CDR1 SGDLS and CDR2 YYNGEE. The CDR3 loop reads CASSASSRGGLDEQFF. DNA for the CDR3: TGTGCCAGCAGCGCCTCTAGTCGGGGGGGCCTCGATGAGCAGTTCTTC.

V gene TRBV4-3 combines with J gene TRBJ2-1; unclear D gene. Germline values: CDR1 LGHNA, CDR2 YSLEER. With 0 bases removed from V and 3 bases from J, the gap between germline ends came to 6 bases. This CDR3 comprises 14 residues. The CDR3 nucleotides read TGCGCCAGCAGCCAAGAAGTGAACTACAATGAGCAGTTCTTC. Translated, it gives CASSQEVNYNEQFF.

This clonotype was found many times. A read error may be the cause here, since a much bigger clone is one base away. V gene TRBV7-9 combines with J gene TRBJ2-7; TRBD2 might be the D (5 bases). Germline-derived CDR1 and CDR2 are SEHNR and FQNEAQ (reference sequence). The V gene lost 3 bases and the J gene lost 0 bases, with 9 bases spanning the gap. The CDR3 covers 14 residues. CDR3 sequence: CASSFAGNSYEQYF. In DNA, the CDR3 is TGTGCCAGCAGCTTCGCCGGGAACTCCTACGAGCAGTACTTC. The full variable domain, rest sourced from reference TRBV7-9 and TRBJ2-7, is DTGVSQNPRHKITKRGQNVTFRCDPISEHNRLYWYRQTLGQGPEFLTYFQNEAQLEKSRLLSDRFSAERPKGSFSTLEIQRTEQGDSAMYLCASSFAGNSYEQYFGPGTRLTVT.

The chain couples TRBV6-5 to TRBJ2-4; 11 nucleotides align to TRBD1. This CDR3 is built from 19 residues. With 2 bases clipped from V and 7 bases from J, the junction kept 16 bases outside the gene matches. CDR1 is MNHEY, CDR2 SVGAGI, per germline. The CDR3 loop is CASSYNKDRGLTPRNIQYF. DNA of the CDR3: TGTGCCAGCAGTTACAATAAGGACAGGGGGCTAACCCCCCGGAACATTCAGTACTTC.

The chain employs TRBV4-2 and TRBJ2-4; 8 nucleotides align to TRBD1. Germline loops: CDR1 LGHNA, CDR2 YNFKEQ. J gave up 9 bases and V 0 bases, and 4 bases lay outside the gene matches. The CDR3 has 14 amino acids. CDR3 DNA: TGTGCCAGCAGCCAAGAGGGCCAGGGGGCCATTCAGTACTTC. Its translation is CASSQEGQGAIQYF.

This clonotype appeared once. The V gene is TRBV20-1, the J gene TRBJ2-5, with D maybe TRBD1 (5 bases). The DNA end favors TRBJ2-4, so the J call may be wrong. CDR3 size: 18 residues. CDR1 DFQATT and CDR2 SNEGSKA come from the germline V gene (reference sequence). The CDR3 DNA is TGCAGTGCTAGAGAAAGGGCAGGGTCGGTTTCTGCCAAAAACATTCAGTACTTC. This encodes CSARERAGSVSAKNIQYF.

V usage is TRBV4-3 and J usage is TRBJ2-3; D may be TRBD1 or TRBD2 (5 bases each). Germline CDR1 is LGHNA and CDR2 is YSLEER. V shed 0 bases and J shed 4 bases, with 23 bases lying between them. The CDR3 covers 19 residues. In nucleotides, the CDR3 is TGCGCCAGCAGCCAAGACCACGTAGGCTACGGGGCTGGGGCAGATACGCAGTATTTT. It encodes CASSQDHVGYGAGADTQYF.

This clonotype was seen a handful of times. The chain couples TRBV29-1 to TRBJ1-5, with 8 bases fitting TRBD1. The CDR3 is 13 amino acids. J gave up 6 bases and V 4 bases, and 5 bases lay outside the gene matches. Germline V gene sequence: CDR1 SQVTM, CDR2 ANQGSEA. The DNA for the CDR3 is TGCAGCGTTGCGCCAGGGGGCGGTCAGCCCCAGCATTTT. Its protein is CSVAPGGGQPQHF.

The rearrangement links TRBV7-2 to TRBJ2-7, with TRBD1 matching over 7 bases. The J call is doubtful: the DNA matches TRBJ2-1 better. Germline CDR1 and CDR2: SGHTA and FQGNSA. The CDR3 contains 17 residues. The CDR3 loop is CASSLGVRQGFINEQFF. The DNA of the CDR3 is TGTGCCAGCAGCTTAGGGGTTCGACAGGGCTTCATCAATGAGCAGTTCTTC.

This clonotype was recorded a few times. The V call is TRBV6-6, the J call TRBJ1-2, with D possibly being TRBD1 (5 bases). Trimming cost V 5 bases and J 4 bases, with 14 bases left between them. The CDR3 is 14 amino acids. Germline-derived CDR1 and CDR2 are MNHNY and SVGAGI (reference sequence). CDR3 in DNA: TGTGCCAGCAGTCCTCGGGACCCCGTCTATGGCTACACCTTC. Its translation is CASSPRDPVYGYTF.

CDR3 in amino acids: CASSLRQGTTYEQYF. CDR3 DNA: TGTGCCAGCAGCCTCAGACAGGGGACGACCTACGAGCAGTACTTC. The J gene is TRBJ2-5, the V gene TRBV7-2, with 8 bases fitting TRBD1. The DNA end is a closer match to TRBJ2-7, so the J assignment may be wrong. The germline CDR1 and CDR2 sequences are SGHTA and FQGNSA. This CDR3 contains 15 residues.

This clonotype turned up a few times. The V gene is TRBV5-1, the J gene TRBJ2-7, with 7 bases lining up with TRBD1. Germline V CDR1 and CDR2: SGHRS, YFSETQ. V lost 3 bases and J lost 2; bases outside the gene matches: 8. This CDR3 is 15 amino acids long. CDR3 DNA: TGCGCCAGCAGCTCAATACAGGGGACAACCTACGAGCAGTACTTC. Translating gives CASSSIQGTTYEQYF.

CDR3 bases: TGTGCCAGCAGCTCAAGGGATACGAACACTGAAGCTTTCTTT. Translating gives CASSSRDTNTEAFF. The rearrangement joins TRBV7-9 to TRBJ1-1; no reliable D call. V was cut by 4 bases and J by 1 base, with 10 bases left in between. This CDR3 region has 14 residues. The germline V gene has CDR1 SEHNR and CDR2 FQNEAQ (reference sequence).

The rearrangement uses TRBV28 and TRBJ2-7; TRBD2 matches at 8 bases. The V and J ends lost 6 bases and 6 bases, in that order; junction bases with no gene match: 10. This CDR3 has 14 amino acids. In germline, CDR1 is MDHEN, CDR2 SYDVKM. CDR3 nucleotide sequence: TGTGCCAGCAGGACGCCGGGACTAGGGGCCGAGCAGTACTTC. Its protein product is CASRTPGLGAEQYF. The full variable domain, with the rest looked up from reference TRBV28 and TRBJ2-7, is DVKVTQSSRYLVKRTGEKVFLECVQDMDHENMFWYRQDPGLGLRLIYFSYDVKMKEKGDIPEGYSVSREKKERFSLILESASTNQTSMYLCASRTPGLGAEQYFGPGTRLTVT.

This rearrangement joins TRBV20-1 to TRBJ1-5; perhaps TRBD1 as D (5 bases). V was shortened by 1 base and J by 2 bases, with 9 bases between the two germline ends. The CDR3 is 14 amino acids. Germline V gives CDR1 DFQATT, CDR2 SNEGSKA (reference sequence). The CDR3 sequence: CSARVVGGNQPQHF. CDR3 bases: TGCAGTGCTAGAGTAGTAGGGGGCAATCAGCCCCAGCATTTT.

The chain combines TRBV6-1 with TRBJ1-6; the D gene is possibly TRBD1 (5 bases). Trimming shortened V by 0 bases and J by 1 base, and 19 bases separated the two germline ends. Germline V lookup: CDR1 MNHNS, CDR2 SASEGT. There are 20 residues in the CDR3. In DNA, the CDR3 is TGTGCCAGCAGTGAAGCGCGTCACAGGCCGAGGGTATCCTATAATTCACCCCTCCACTTT. Translating gives CASSEARHRPRVSYNSPLHF.

The chain links TRBV6-5 to TRBJ2-5; possible D gene TRBD2, 7 bases. Looked up from germline, CDR1 is MNHEY and CDR2 is SVGAGI. V lost 2 bases and J lost 2, with 12 bases in between. This CDR3 region has 15 residues. The CDR3, as DNA: TGTGCCAGCAGTTACGGTGCGGGGGCGCAAGAGACCCAGTACTTC. Amino acids: CASSYGAGAQETQYF.

This clonotype was observed a handful of times. V usage is TRBV11-2 and J usage is TRBJ2-7; D is unclear. CDR3 size: 16 residues. The ends were cut back, 3 bases at V and 0 bases at J, with 15 bases in the middle. Germline V lookup: CDR1 SGHAT, CDR2 FQNNGV. As DNA, the CDR3 is TGTGCCAGCAGCTTTTCGGGCGCTTGGAGCTCCTACGAGCAGTACTTC. Its translation is CASSFSGAWSSYEQYF.

The gene calls are TRBV27 and TRBJ2-1; D gene unclear. Germline lookup yields CDR1 MNHEY and CDR2 SMNVEV (reference sequence). This CDR3 contains 13 residues. V dropped 5 bases and J dropped 10 bases, with 15 bases sitting between them. CDR3 DNA: TGTGCCAGCAGTCCCCCCCCATTAACGGAGCAGTTCTTC. It translates to CASSPPPLTEQFF.

This clonotype was recorded once. The chain uses TRBV4-2 and TRBJ2-1; 8 nucleotides match TRBD2. The CDR3 has 15 amino acids. After removal of 4 bases from V and 7 bases from J, the junction contained 9 bases not matched to a gene. Per germline, CDR1 LGHNA and CDR2 YNFKEQ. The CDR3 sequence is CASSPSGTRGNEQFF. The CDR3 DNA reads as TGTGCCAGCAGCCCCTCCGGGACTAGGGGGAATGAGCAGTTCTTC.

The chain joins TRBV15 to TRBJ2-1; 7 bases line up with TRBD1. The CDR3 sequence is 15 residues long. Losses at the gene ends were 0 bases for V and 6 bases for J; bases not matched to a gene: 5. Looked up from germline, CDR1 is LNHNV and CDR2 is YYDKDF (reference sequence). DNA of the CDR3: TGTGCCACCAGCAGAGATAAGGGACAGAGCAATGAGCAGTTCTTC. As protein: CATSRDKGQSNEQFF.

Only a few counts were recorded for this clonotype. The chain links TRBV4-1 to TRBJ2-3; 7 nucleotides match TRBD2. The CDR3 has 15 amino acids. CDR1 is MGHRA and CDR2 is YSYEKL in the germline V gene. Germline trimming cut 5 bases from V and 3 bases from J; bases unmatched to any gene: 8. CDR3 protein: CASSDAGEGTDTQYF. The CDR3 DNA reads as TGCGCCAGCAGCGACGCGGGGGAAGGAACAGATACGCAGTATTTT.

CDR3 protein: CASSTIQFYGYTF. CDR3 DNA sequence: TGTGCCAGCAGCACGATACAGTTCTATGGCTACACCTTC. This chain connects TRBV7-2 to TRBJ1-2, with D uncertain. Germline-derived CDR1 and CDR2 are SGHTA and FQGNSA. Trimming pared 5 bases from V and 4 bases from J, leaving 11 bases between. This CDR3 is 13 amino acids long.